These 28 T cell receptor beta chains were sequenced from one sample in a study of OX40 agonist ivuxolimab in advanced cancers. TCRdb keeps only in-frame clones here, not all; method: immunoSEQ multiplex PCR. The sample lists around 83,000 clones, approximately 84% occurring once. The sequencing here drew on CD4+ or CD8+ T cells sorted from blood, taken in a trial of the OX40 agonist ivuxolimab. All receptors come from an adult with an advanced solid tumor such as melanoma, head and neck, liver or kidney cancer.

The CDR3 spells CASSLRPDTQYF. DNA for the CDR3: TGTGCCAGCAGTTTACGGCCAGATACGCAGTATTTT. This chain links TRBV27 with TRBJ2-3; D unresolved. V was cut by 2 bases and J by 4 bases, with 4 bases left in between. CDR1 and CDR2 (germline): MNHEY, SMNVEV (reference sequence). This CDR3 has 12 residues.

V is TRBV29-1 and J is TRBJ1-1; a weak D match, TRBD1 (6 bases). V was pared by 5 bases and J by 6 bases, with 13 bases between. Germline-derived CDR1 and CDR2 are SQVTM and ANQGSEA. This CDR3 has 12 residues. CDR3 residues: CSVRQEGAEAFF. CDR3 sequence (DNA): TGCAGCGTTCGACAGGAAGGAGCTGAAGCTTTCTTT.

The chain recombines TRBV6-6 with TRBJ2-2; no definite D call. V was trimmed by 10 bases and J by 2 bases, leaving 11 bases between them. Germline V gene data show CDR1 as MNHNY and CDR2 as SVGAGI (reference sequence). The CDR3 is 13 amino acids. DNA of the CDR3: TGTGCCACCCCGGGCTTAAACACCGGGGAGCTGTTTTTT. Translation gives CATPGLNTGELFF.

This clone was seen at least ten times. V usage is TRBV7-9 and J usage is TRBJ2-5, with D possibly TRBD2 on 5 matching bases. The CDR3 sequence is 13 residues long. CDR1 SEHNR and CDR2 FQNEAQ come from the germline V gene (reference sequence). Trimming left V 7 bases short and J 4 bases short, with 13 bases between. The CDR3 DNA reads TGTGCCAGCATCCCCCCGGGGTCAGAGACCCAGTACTTC. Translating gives CASIPPGSETQYF.

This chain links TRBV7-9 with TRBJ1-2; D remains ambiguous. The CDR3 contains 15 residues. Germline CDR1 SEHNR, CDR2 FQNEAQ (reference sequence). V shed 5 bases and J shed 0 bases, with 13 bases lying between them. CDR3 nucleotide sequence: TGTGCCAGCAGCAAGGACGCAGGAGCTAACTATGGCTACACCTTC. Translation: CASSKDAGANYGYTF.

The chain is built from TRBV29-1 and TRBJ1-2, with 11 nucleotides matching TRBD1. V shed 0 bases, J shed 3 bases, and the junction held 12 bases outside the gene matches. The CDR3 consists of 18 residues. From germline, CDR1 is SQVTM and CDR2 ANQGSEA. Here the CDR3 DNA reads TGCAGCGTTGAAGATCAAGGGACAGGGGGTCGGGTTGACTATGGCTACACCTTC. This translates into CSVEDQGTGGRVDYGYTF. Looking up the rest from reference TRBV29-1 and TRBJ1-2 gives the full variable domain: SAVISQKPSRDICQRGTSLTIQCQVDSQVTMMFWYRQQPGQSLTLIATANQGSEATYESGFVIDKFPISRPNLTFSTLTVSNMSPEDSSIYLCSVEDQGTGGRVDYGYTFGSGTRLTVV.

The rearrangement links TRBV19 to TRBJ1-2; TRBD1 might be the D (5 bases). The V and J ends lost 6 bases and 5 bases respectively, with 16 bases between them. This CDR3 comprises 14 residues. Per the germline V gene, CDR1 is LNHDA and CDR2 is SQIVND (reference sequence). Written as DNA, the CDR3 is TGTGCCAGTAGCCGAGGAGAGGGGATATATGGCTACACCTTC. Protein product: CASSRGEGIYGYTF.

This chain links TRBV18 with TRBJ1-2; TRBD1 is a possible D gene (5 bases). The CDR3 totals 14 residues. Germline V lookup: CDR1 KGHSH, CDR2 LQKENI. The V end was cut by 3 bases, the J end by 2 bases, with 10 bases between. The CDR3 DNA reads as TGTGCCAGCTCACCCGGTGGGGGGAACTATGGCTACACCTTC. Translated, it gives CASSPGGGNYGYTF.

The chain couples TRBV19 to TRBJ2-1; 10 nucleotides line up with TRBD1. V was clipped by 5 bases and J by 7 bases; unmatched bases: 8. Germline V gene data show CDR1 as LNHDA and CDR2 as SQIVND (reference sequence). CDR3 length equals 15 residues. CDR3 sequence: CASSDRTGGFNEQFF. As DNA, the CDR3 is TGTGCCAGTAGTGACCGGACAGGGGGTTTTAATGAGCAGTTCTTC.

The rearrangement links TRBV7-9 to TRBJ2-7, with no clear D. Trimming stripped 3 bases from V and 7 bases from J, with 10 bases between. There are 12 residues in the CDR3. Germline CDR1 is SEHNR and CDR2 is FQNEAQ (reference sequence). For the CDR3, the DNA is TGTGCCAGCAGCTTTGACATCCTAGAGCAGTACTTC. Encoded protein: CASSFDILEQYF.

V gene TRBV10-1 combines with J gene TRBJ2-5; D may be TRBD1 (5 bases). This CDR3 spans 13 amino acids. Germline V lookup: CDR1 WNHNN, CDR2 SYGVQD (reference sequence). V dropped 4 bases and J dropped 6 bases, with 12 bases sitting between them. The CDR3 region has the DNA TGCGCCAGCAGTGCCCCAGGGTTAAAGACCCAGTACTTC. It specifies CASSAPGLKTQYF.

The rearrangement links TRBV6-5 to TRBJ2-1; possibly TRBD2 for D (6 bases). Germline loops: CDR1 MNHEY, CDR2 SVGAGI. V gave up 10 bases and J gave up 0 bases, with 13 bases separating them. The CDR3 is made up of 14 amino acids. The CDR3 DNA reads TGTGCCACCCGGGGGAGAAGCTCCTACAATGAGCAGTTCTTC. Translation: CATRGRSSYNEQFF.

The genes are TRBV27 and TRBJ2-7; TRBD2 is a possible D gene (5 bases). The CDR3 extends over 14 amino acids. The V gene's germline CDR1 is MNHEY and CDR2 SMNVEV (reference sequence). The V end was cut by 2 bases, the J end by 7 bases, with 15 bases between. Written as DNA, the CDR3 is TGTGCCAGCAGTTTAAGGTGGGGAGTCGGTGAGCAGTACTTC. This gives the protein CASSLRWGVGEQYF.

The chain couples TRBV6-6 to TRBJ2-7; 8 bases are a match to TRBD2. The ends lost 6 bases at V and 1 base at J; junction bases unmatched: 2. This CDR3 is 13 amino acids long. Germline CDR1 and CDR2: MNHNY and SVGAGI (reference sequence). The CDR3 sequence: CASSRGGSYEQYF. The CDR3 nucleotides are TGTGCCAGCAGCCGGGGGGGTTCCTACGAGCAGTACTTC.

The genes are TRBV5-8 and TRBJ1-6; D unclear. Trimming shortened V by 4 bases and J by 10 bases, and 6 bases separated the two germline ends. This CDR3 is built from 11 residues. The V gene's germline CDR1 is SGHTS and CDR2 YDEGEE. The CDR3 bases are TGTGCCAGCAGCACCGCGTCACCCCTCCACTTT. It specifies CASSTASPLHF.

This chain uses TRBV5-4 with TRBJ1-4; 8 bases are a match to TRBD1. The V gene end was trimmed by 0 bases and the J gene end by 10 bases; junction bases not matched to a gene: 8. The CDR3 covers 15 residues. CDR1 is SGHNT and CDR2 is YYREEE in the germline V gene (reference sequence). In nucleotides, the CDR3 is TGTGCCAGCAGCTTGGGGCAGGGGGCGAACCGAAAACTGTTTTTT. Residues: CASSLGQGANRKLFF.

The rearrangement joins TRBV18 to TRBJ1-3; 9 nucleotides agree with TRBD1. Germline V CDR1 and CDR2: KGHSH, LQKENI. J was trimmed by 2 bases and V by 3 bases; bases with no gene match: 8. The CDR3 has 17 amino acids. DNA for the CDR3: TGTGCCAGCTCACCCGCCGGGACAGGGAAGGCTGGAAACACCATATATTTT. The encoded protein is CASSPAGTGKAGNTIYF.

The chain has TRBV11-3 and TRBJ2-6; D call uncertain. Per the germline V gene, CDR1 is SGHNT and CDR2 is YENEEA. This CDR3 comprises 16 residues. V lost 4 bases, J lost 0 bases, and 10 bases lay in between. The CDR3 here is CASSWALSSGANVLTF. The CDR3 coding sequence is TGTGCCAGCAGCTGGGCCCTGAGCTCTGGGGCCAACGTCCTGACTTTC.

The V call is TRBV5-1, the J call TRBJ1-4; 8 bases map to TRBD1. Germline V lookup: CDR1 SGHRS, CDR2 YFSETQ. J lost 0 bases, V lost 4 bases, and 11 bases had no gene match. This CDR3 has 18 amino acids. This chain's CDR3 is CASSPGQVTHATNEKLFF. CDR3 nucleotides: TGCGCCAGCAGCCCGGGACAGGTGACCCACGCAACTAATGAAAAACTGTTTTTT.

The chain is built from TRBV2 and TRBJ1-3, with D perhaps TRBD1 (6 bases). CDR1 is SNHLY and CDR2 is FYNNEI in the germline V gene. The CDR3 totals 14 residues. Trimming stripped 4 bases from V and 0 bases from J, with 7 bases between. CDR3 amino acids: CASSVGASGNTIYF. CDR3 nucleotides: TGTGCCAGCAGTGTGGGGGCCTCTGGAAACACCATATATTTT.

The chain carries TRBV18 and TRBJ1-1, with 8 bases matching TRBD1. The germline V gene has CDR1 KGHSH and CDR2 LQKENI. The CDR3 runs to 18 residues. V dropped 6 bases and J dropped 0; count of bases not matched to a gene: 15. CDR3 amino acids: CASSGSRDRSFMNTEAFF. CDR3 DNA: TGTGCCAGCTCTGGTAGCCGGGACAGGAGTTTCATGAACACTGAAGCTTTCTTT.

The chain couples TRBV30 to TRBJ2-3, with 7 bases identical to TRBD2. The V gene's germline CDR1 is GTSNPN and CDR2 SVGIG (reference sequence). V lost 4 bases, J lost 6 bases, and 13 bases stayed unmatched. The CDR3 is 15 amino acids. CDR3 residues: CAWIPGAGDPDTQYF. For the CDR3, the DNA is TGTGCCTGGATCCCTGGCGCGGGAGACCCCGATACGCAGTATTTT.

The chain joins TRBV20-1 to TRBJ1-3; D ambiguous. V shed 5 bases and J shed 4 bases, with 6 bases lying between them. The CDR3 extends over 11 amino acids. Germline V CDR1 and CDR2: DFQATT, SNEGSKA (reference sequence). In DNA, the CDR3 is TGCAGTGCTCAGACGGGAAACACCATATATTTT. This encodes CSAQTGNTIYF.

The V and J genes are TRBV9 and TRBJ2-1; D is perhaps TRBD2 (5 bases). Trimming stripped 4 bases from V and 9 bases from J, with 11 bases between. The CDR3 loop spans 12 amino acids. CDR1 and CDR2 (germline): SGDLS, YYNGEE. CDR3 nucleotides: TGTGCCAGCAGCAACGGGGTCAGTGAGCAGTTCTTC. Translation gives CASSNGVSEQFF. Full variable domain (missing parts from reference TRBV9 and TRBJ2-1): DSGVTQTPKHLITATGQRVTLRCSPRSGDLSVYWYQQSLDQGLQFLIQYYNGEERAKGNILERFSAQQFPDLHSELNLSSLELGDSALYFCASSNGVSEQFFGPGTRLTVL.

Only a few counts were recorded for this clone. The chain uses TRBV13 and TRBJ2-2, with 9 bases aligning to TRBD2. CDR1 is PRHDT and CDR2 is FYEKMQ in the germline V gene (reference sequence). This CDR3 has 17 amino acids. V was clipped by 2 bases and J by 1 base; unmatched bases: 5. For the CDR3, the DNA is TGTGCCAGCAGCTTATGGGCTAGCGGGGTGAACACCGGGGAGCTGTTTTTT. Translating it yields CASSLWASGVNTGELFF.

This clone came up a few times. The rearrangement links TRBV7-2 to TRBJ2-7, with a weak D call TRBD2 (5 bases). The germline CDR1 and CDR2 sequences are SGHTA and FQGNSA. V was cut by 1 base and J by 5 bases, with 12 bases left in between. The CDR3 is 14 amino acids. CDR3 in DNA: TGTGCCAGCAGCTTAGGGCTGGAGGTCGACGAGCAGTACTTC. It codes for CASSLGLEVDEQYF. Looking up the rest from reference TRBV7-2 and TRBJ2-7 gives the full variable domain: GAGVSQSPSNKVTEKGKDVELRCDPISGHTALYWYRQSLGQGLEFLIYFQGNSAPDKSGLPSDRFSAERTGGSVSTLTIQRTQQEDSAVYLCASSLGLEVDEQYFGPGTRLTVT.

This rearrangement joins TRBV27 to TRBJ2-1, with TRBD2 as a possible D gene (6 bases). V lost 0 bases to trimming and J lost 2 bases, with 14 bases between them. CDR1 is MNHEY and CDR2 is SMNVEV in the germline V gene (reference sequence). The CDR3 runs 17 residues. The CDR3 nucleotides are TGTGCCAGCAGTTTATCGGGTTTGCTAGCGCCCTACAATGAGCAGTTCTTC. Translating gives CASSLSGLLAPYNEQFF.

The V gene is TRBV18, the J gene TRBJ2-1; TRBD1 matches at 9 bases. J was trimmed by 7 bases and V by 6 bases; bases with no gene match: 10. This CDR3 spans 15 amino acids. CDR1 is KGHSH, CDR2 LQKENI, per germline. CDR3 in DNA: TGTGCCAGCTCTCTTACAGGGGGCGCGGCTAATGAGCAGTTCTTC. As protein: CASSLTGGAANEQFF.